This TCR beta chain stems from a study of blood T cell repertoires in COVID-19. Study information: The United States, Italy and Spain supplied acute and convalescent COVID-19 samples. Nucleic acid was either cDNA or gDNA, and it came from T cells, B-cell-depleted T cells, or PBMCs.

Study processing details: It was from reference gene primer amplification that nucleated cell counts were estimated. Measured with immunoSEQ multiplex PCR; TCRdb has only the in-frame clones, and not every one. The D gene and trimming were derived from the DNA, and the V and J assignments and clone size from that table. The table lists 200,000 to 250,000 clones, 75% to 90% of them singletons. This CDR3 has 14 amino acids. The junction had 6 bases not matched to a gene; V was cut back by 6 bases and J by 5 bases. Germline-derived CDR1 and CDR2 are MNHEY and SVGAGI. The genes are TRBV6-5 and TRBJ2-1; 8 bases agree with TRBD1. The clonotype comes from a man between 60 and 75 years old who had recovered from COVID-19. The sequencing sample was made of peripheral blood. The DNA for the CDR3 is TGTGCCAGCAGCTCCTGGACAGGGCACAATGAGCAGTTCTTC. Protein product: CASSSWTGHNEQFF.